This entry lists 5 T cell receptor beta chains sequenced from one sample in a study of T cell repertoires in cytomegalovirus infection. TCRdb reanalysed the reads using MiXCR and keeps one entry per CDR3 protein. The repertoire includes 750,000 to 950,000 distinct CDR3 sequences, about 29% of them detected once, and 10% to 15% sits in the top ten. No antigens are known for them. Sequenced here: cultured CD8+ T cells from PBMCs, sampled from culture after CMV antigen stimulation. The receptors come from a human donor in good health (CMV status not recorded). Some clones in this sample may be carry-over from other donors' samples.

This chain uses TRBV20-1 with TRBJ1-2; 9 nucleotides match TRBD1. Per germline, CDR1 DFQATT and CDR2 SNEGSKA (reference sequence). The CDR3 sequence is 13 residues long. Trimming removed 5 bases from V and 3 bases from J; junction bases left unmatched: 4. In nucleotides, the CDR3 is TGCAGTGCTTTGGGACAGGGACACTATGGCTACACCTTC. This codes for CSALGQGHYGYTF.

This clonotype has only a few counts. The chain has TRBV7-8 and TRBJ2-5; D is possibly TRBD1 or TRBD2 (5 bases each). Trimming took 5 bases from V and 2 from J, leaving 12 bases between them. Germline V lookup: CDR1 SGHVS, CDR2 FQNEAQ. The CDR3 totals 14 residues. CDR3 bases: TGTGCCAGCAGCCCCGGGACGGTACAAGAGACCCAGTACTTC. Its translation: CASSPGTVQETQYF.

This clonotype was seen only a few times. V gene TRBV27 combines with J gene TRBJ2-5, with a weak D call TRBD2 (5 bases). Trimming removed 5 bases from V and 5 bases from J, with 15 bases in between. This CDR3 region has 14 residues. Per germline, CDR1 MNHEY and CDR2 SMNVEV (reference sequence). The CDR3 sequence is CASSPVGGGETQYF. DNA for the CDR3: TGTGCCAGCAGTCCGGTAGGAGGTGGGGAGACCCAGTACTTC.

The V and J genes are TRBV5-1 and TRBJ1-5, with TRBD1 identical over 8 bases. V lost 0 bases and J lost 4; bases outside the gene matches: 6. This CDR3 spans 16 amino acids. The germline V gene encodes CDR1 SGHRS and CDR2 YFSETQ. CDR3 region: CASSLAGTGPNQPQHF. The CDR3 region has the DNA TGCGCCAGCAGCTTGGCCGGGACAGGTCCAAATCAGCCCCAGCATTTT.

This clonotype was picked up a small number of times. The chain couples TRBV12-3 or TRBV12-4 to TRBJ1-1; D possibly corresponds to TRBD1 (5 bases). This CDR3 has 13 residues. Deletions cut 2 bases from V and 5 bases from J, with 9 bases between. The CDR3 reads CASSLPGVTEAFF. CDR3 DNA: TGTGCCAGCAGTTTACCGGGGGTTACTGAAGCTTTCTTT.